These 13 T cell receptor beta chains share one sample of origin, sequenced in a study of identifying expanded T cells in peripheral blood. Produced via immunoSEQ multiplex PCR; TCRdb's table is partial and in-frame only. The sample includes about 100,000 clones, about nine tenths of them seen just once. The sequencing sample was made of blood. The receptors were gathered from a person aged 18 to 75 in good health.

The chain combines TRBV7-9 with TRBJ1-4; 10 nucleotides align to TRBD1. CDR3 length: 15 residues. Germline loops: CDR1 SEHNR, CDR2 FQNEAQ (reference sequence). V lost 4 bases and J lost 7; bases outside the gene matches: 6. The CDR3 here is CASSSRQGAFEKLFF. As DNA, the CDR3 is TGTGCCAGCAGCTCAAGACAGGGGGCGTTTGAAAAACTGTTTTTT. The full variable domain, with the rest looked up from reference TRBV7-9 and TRBJ1-4, is DTGVSQNPRHKITKRGQNVTFRCDPISEHNRLYWYRQTLGQGPEFLTYFQNEAQLEKSRLLSDRFSAERPKGSFSTLEIQRTEQGDSAMYLCASSSRQGAFEKLFFGSGTQLSVL.

This chain connects TRBV4-1 to TRBJ1-1, with TRBD1 as a possible D gene (5 bases). The germline V gene has CDR1 MGHRA and CDR2 YSYEKL. With 0 bases removed from V and 5 bases from J, the gap between germline ends came to 13 bases. The length of the CDR3 is 15 residues. CDR3 nucleotide sequence: TGCGCCAGCAGCCAAGAGGCGGGGCGCCGAACTGAAGCTTTCTTT. Protein sequence: CASSQEAGRRTEAFF.

The chain recombines TRBV19 with TRBJ2-2; D gene uncertain. Trimming took 7 bases from V and 5 from J, leaving 17 bases between them. CDR1 is LNHDA and CDR2 is SQIVND in the germline V gene (reference sequence). This CDR3 spans 15 amino acids. As DNA, the CDR3 is TGTGCCAGTACTGACACGGGTCGTGTGACCGGGGAGCTGTTTTTT. Protein sequence: CASTDTGRVTGELFF.

This chain uses TRBV19 with TRBJ2-1; D perhaps matches TRBD2 (5 bases). CDR3 size: 15 residues. Germline CDR1 and CDR2: LNHDA and SQIVND (reference sequence). V lost 3 bases to trimming and J lost 9 bases, with 18 bases between them. CDR3 amino acids: CASSIKGRGTAEQFF. DNA for the CDR3: TGTGCCAGTAGTATTAAGGGCCGGGGTACCGCTGAGCAGTTCTTC.

J is TRBJ2-3 and V is TRBV10-3, with TRBD2 identical over 15 bases. Germline trimming cut 3 bases from V and 0 bases from J; bases unmatched to any gene: 7. The CDR3 covers 19 residues. The V gene's germline CDR1 is ENHRY and CDR2 SYGVKD. The CDR3 sequence: CAISDPAGLAGGSTDTQYF. The CDR3 DNA follows: TGTGCCATCAGTGATCCGGCTGGACTAGCGGGGGGGAGCACAGATACGCAGTATTTT.

The rearrangement uses TRBV4-1 and TRBJ2-1; D unclear. Germline V gives CDR1 MGHRA, CDR2 YSYEKL. This CDR3 is built from 12 residues. V lost 1 base and J lost 8, with 6 bases in between. The CDR3 spells CASSQVLDEQFF. Written as DNA, the CDR3 is TGCGCCAGCAGCCAAGTTCTCGATGAGCAGTTCTTC.

This sequence joins TRBV15 and TRBJ2-5, with D uncertain. V lost 3 bases to trimming and J lost 5 bases, with 10 bases between them. There are 13 residues in the CDR3. Germline V lookup: CDR1 LNHNV, CDR2 YYDKDF (reference sequence). The CDR3: CATSRERQETQYF. In DNA form, the CDR3 reads TGTGCCACCAGCAGGGAGCGCCAGGAGACCCAGTACTTC.

About this clone itself: This sample also contains other DNA sequences that code for the same CDR3. V gene TRBV5-1 combines with J gene TRBJ2-2; D call uncertain. The germline gives CDR1 SGHRS, CDR2 YFSETQ. V lost 4 bases, J lost 5 bases, and 6 bases lay in between. The CDR3 consists of 12 residues. CDR3 residues: CASSSNTGELFF. CDR3 nucleotide sequence: TGCGCCAGCAGCAGCAATACCGGGGAGCTGTTTTTT.

V is TRBV15 and J is TRBJ2-7; D call uncertain. V shed 4 bases and J shed 0 bases, with 13 bases lying between them. The CDR3 length is 15 residues. From germline, CDR1 is LNHNV and CDR2 YYDKDF (reference sequence). Here the CDR3 DNA reads TGTGCCACCAGCATGGGCGCGAGGAGCTCCTACGAGCAGTACTTC. It is translated as CATSMGARSSYEQYF.

The chain has TRBV6-4 and TRBJ2-3, with TRBD2 identical over 10 bases. J lost 8 bases, V lost 3 bases, and 5 bases had no gene match. Germline CDR1 MRHNA, CDR2 SNTAGT. The CDR3 extends over 14 amino acids. CDR3 amino acids: CASSESSGSGTQYF. For the CDR3, the DNA is TGTGCCAGCAGTGAGTCTAGCGGGAGTGGTACGCAGTATTTT.

V gene TRBV4-1 combines with J gene TRBJ2-3, with D possibly matching TRBD2 (6 bases). The CDR3 is 15 amino acids. Deletions cut 1 base from V and 5 bases from J, with 13 bases between. Germline loops: CDR1 MGHRA, CDR2 YSYEKL. For the CDR3, the DNA is TGCGCCAGCAGCCAAGGGCGGGGCGGAGGAGATACGCAGTATTTT. It specifies CASSQGRGGGDTQYF.

This sequence joins TRBV6-5 and TRBJ2-1; tentative D call: TRBD1 (6 bases). CDR1 MNHEY and CDR2 SVGAGI come from the germline V gene. Deletions cut 5 bases from V and 8 bases from J, with 10 bases between. The CDR3 is made up of 12 amino acids. The CDR3 spells CASSIQGDEQFF. The CDR3 DNA sequence: TGTGCCAGCAGTATACAGGGTGATGAGCAGTTCTTC.

This rearrangement joins TRBV29-1 to TRBJ2-5, with TRBD2 identical over 8 bases. The CDR3 has 14 amino acids. The V gene end was trimmed by 2 bases and the J gene end by 5 bases; junction bases not matched to a gene: 7. The germline V gene has CDR1 SQVTM and CDR2 ANQGSEA. CDR3 loop: CSVEIPGGQETQYF. The CDR3, as DNA: TGCAGCGTTGAAATTCCGGGAGGGCAGGAGACCCAGTACTTC.